This is a list of T cell receptor beta chains from one sample in a study of CD8+CD57+ T cells in acquired aplastic anemia. TCRdb ran MiXCR on the reads and lists one entry per CDR3 protein. The sample yields approximately 95,000 distinct CDR3 sequences, about 66% seen once. The sample taken for sequencing was sorted CD4+, CD8+, or CD8+CD57+ T cells (not recorded which) from PBMCs. These receptors all come from a human donor with aplastic anemia. Both conserved end residues are part of each CDR3. D genes are given only for firm matches. Part of the rows lack a size; the others show once, few, many or a class for expanded clones.

D: .
size: .
V: TRBV7-3
J: TRBJ2-2
DNA: TGTGCCAGCAGCTCGGCTGCTGGGGCGGGCACCGGGGAGCTGTTTTTT
CDR3: CASSSAAGAGTGELFF

D: TRBD2
size: .
V: TRBV20-1
J: TRBJ2-7
DNA: TGCAGTGCTAGATCGGGGCGGGAGGTCTACGAGCAGTACTTC
CDR3: CSARSGREVYEQYF

D: .
size: .
V: TRBV19
J: TRBJ1-2
DNA: TGTGCCAGTGGCCGGAACAGGGATGCTAACTATGGCTACACCTTC
CDR3: CASGRNRDANYGYTF

D: .
size: many
V: TRBV12-5
J: TRBJ2-2
DNA: TGTGCTAGTGCCTTTGGCGGTGCCGGGGAGCTGTTTTTT
CDR3: CASAFGGAGELFF

D: TRBD1
size: .
V: TRBV20-1
J: TRBJ2-7
DNA: TGCAGTGCCAAGGGACAGGGGGATTACGAGCAGTACTTC
CDR3: CSAKGQGDYEQYF

D: TRBD2
size: many
V: TRBV20-1
J: TRBJ2-7
DNA: TGCAGTGCTAATGAAATAGCGGGAGGTACCGACGAGCAGTACTTC
CDR3: CSANEIAGGTDEQYF

D: .
size: .
V: TRBV7-2
J: TRBJ2-3
DNA: TGTGCCAGCAGCCCTGGGACACGCACAGATACGCAGTATTTT
CDR3: CASSPGTRTDTQYF

D: .
size: medium-sized
V: TRBV2
J: TRBJ2-7
DNA: TGTGCCAGCAGTGAGACGGTCACCTACGAGCAGTACTTC
CDR3: CASSETVTYEQYF

D: .
size: .
V: TRBV9
J: TRBJ2-7
DNA: TGTGCCAGCAGCCAAGATCGGGAGCAGTACTTC
CDR3: CASSQDREQYF

D: .
size: .
V: TRBV2
J: TRBJ2-5
DNA: TGTGCCAGCAGACATTTAGACCAAGAGACCCAGTACTTC
CDR3: CASRHLDQETQYF

D: .
size: few
V: TRBV20-1
J: TRBJ2-7
DNA: TGCAGTGCTAGACTGACAGGCGTCGACTACGAGCAGTACTTC
CDR3: CSARLTGVDYEQYF

D: .
size: .
V: TRBV29-1
J: TRBJ2-3
DNA: TGCAGCGCCCGAATTCTCCGCACAGATACGCAGTATTTT
CDR3: CSARILRTDTQYF

D: TRBD2
size: .
V: TRBV6-1
J: TRBJ2-3
DNA: TGTGCCAGCAGCGACGGCGGGAGCACATCCAATGAGCAGTATTTT
CDR3: CASSDGGSTSNEQYF

D: .
size: few
V: TRBV24-1
J: TRBJ2-1
DNA: TGTGCCACCAGTGGGGCAGGCGGCTTCCGTGAGCAGTTCTTC
CDR3: CATSGAGGFREQFF

D: .
size: few
V: TRBV2
J: TRBJ1-2
DNA: TGTGCCAGCAGTAAGGACAGTAACTATGGCTACACCTTC
CDR3: CASSKDSNYGYTF

D: TRBD1
size: .
V: TRBV2
J: TRBJ1-2
DNA: TGTGCCAGCAGTGAAACTTGGACAGGGACAGACACCTTC
CDR3: CASSETWTGTDTF

D: .
size: .
V: TRBV24-1
J: TRBJ2-3
DNA: TGTACCACCAGTGATTTCACAGATACGCAGTATTTT
CDR3: CTTSDFTDTQYF

D: .
size: few
V: TRBV7-9
J: TRBJ2-1
DNA: TGTGCCAGCAGCCAGTGGGATGAGCAGTTCTTC
CDR3: CASSQWDEQFF

D: .
size: .
V: TRBV2
J: TRBJ2-4
DNA: TGTGCCAGCAGTGATAAAGGGGCTGGAAAAAACATTCAGTACTTC
CDR3: CASSDKGAGKNIQYF

D: .
size: .
V: TRBV19
J: TRBJ2-7
DNA: TGTGCCAGTAGTTCGCCGGGACATACCTACGAGCAGTACTTC
CDR3: CASSSPGHTYEQYF

D: TRBD2
size: once
V: TRBV4-3
J: TRBJ2-3
DNA: TGCGCCAGCAGCCAATTTAGCGGGGGTGTAGATACGCAGTATTTT
CDR3: CASSQFSGGVDTQYF

D: .
size: .
V: TRBV20-1
J: TRBJ2-7
DNA: TGCAGTGCTAGCCCCGGACGGTACTACGAGCAGTACTTC
CDR3: CSASPGRYYEQYF

D: TRBD2
size: .
V: TRBV7-3
J: TRBJ2-7
DNA: TGTGCCAGCAGCCCGGGGGTTGGGCGGGGGGCCACCTACGAGCAGTACTTC
CDR3: CASSPGVGRGATYEQYF

D: .
size: .
V: TRBV3-1
J: TRBJ1-2
DNA: TGTGCCAGCAGCCATACTACCGTGACAGAGAACTATGGCTACACCTTC
CDR3: CASSHTTVTENYGYTF

D: .
size: .
V: TRBV9
J: TRBJ1-3
DNA: TGTGCCAGCAGCGCGGGGTCGCTGATCGGAAACACCATATATTTT
CDR3: CASSAGSLIGNTIYF

D: .
size: .
V: TRBV10-2
J: TRBJ2-1
DNA: TGCGCCAGCAGTGACCTAGGCAATGAGCAGTTCTTC
CDR3: CASSDLGNEQFF

D: .
size: few
V: TRBV6-4
J: TRBJ2-1
DNA: TGTGCCAGCAGTGACGACGGTGGAGCGGGCAATGAGCAGTTCTTC
CDR3: CASSDDGGAGNEQFF

D: TRBD1
size: .
V: TRBV20-1
J: TRBJ1-1
DNA: TGCAGTGGACAGGGAAACACTGAAGCTTTCTTT
CDR3: CSGQGNTEAFF

D: TRBD2
size: .
V: TRBV24-1
J: TRBJ2-3
DNA: TGTGCCACCAGTGATTCAAGACTAGCGGGTCGCACAGATACGCAGTATTTT
CDR3: CATSDSRLAGRTDTQYF

D: .
size: .
V: TRBV20-1
J: TRBJ1-1
DNA: TGCAGTGCTAGAGATCGGATCTCTGAAGCTTTCTTT
CDR3: CSARDRISEAFF

D: .
size: .
V: TRBV2
J: TRBJ2-3
DNA: TGTGCCAGCTCTGCGATGGCGGGGGCTGCTAGCACAGATACGCAGTATTTT
CDR3: CASSAMAGAASTDTQYF

D: .
size: .
V: TRBV2
J: TRBJ2-1
DNA: TGTGCCAGCAGAGCGGACAGCTCGAATGAGCAGTTCTTC
CDR3: CASRADSSNEQFF

D: .
size: few
V: TRBV20-1
J: TRBJ2-5
DNA: TGCAGTGCTACCCCTATGGGGAGGAGGGAGACCCAGTACTTC
CDR3: CSATPMGRRETQYF

D: TRBD2
size: .
V: TRBV10-3
J: TRBJ2-7
DNA: TGTGCCATCAGTGAGTCGGCTAGCGGGTACGAGCAGTACTTC
CDR3: CAISESASGYEQYF

D: .
size: many
V: TRBV19
J: TRBJ1-2
DNA: TGTGCCAGTAATCCTAGAAGAGGCTACACCTTC
CDR3: CASNPRRGYTF

D: TRBD1
size: .
V: TRBV20-1
J: TRBJ2-7
DNA: TGCAGTGCTAGGCGGACCGGGACAGGGGGCTACGAGCAGTACTTC
CDR3: CSARRTGTGGYEQYF

D: .
size: .
V: TRBV2
J: TRBJ1-2
DNA: TGTGCCTCCCAGGGAAGCCTCTTAGAAAATGGCTACACCTTC
CDR3: CASQGSLLENGYTF

D: TRBD1
size: .
V: TRBV2
J: TRBJ2-5
DNA: TGTGCCAGCAGTGAGCAACAGGGGGCAGGGGAGACCCAGTACTTC
CDR3: CASSEQQGAGETQYF

D: .
size: once
V: TRBV10-3
J: TRBJ2-7
DNA: TGTGCCATCAGAGACTCTAACGAGCAGTACTTC
CDR3: CAIRDSNEQYF

D: .
size: .
V: TRBV10-3
J: TRBJ1-1
DNA: TGTGCCATCAAAGCATTGAACACTGAAGCTTTCTTT
CDR3: CAIKALNTEAFF

D: .
size: .
V: TRBV24-1
J: TRBJ2-3
DNA: TGTGCCACCAGTGACGCCAAGGGGCAGATCACAGATACGCAGTATTTT
CDR3: CATSDAKGQITDTQYF

D: TRBD2
size: .
V: TRBV9
J: TRBJ2-7
DNA: TGTGCCAGCAGCGTAGTGCCAGCGGGAGCCTTCTACGAGCAGTACTTC
CDR3: CASSVVPAGAFYEQYF

D: TRBD2
size: .
V: TRBV7-2
J: TRBJ2-7
DNA: TGTGCCAGCAGCTTAGGAGGACTAGACTACGAGCAGTACTTC
CDR3: CASSLGGLDYEQYF

D: TRBD1
size: .
V: TRBV7-9
J: TRBJ2-7
DNA: TGTGCCAGCAGCTTGACAGGGGGCAAGTACGAGCAGTACTTC
CDR3: CASSLTGGKYEQYF

D: TRBD1
size: .
V: TRBV25-1
J: TRBJ1-2
DNA: TGTGCCAGCAGTCCATGGACAGGAGGCTTAGTTGGCTACACCTTC
CDR3: CASSPWTGGLVGYTF